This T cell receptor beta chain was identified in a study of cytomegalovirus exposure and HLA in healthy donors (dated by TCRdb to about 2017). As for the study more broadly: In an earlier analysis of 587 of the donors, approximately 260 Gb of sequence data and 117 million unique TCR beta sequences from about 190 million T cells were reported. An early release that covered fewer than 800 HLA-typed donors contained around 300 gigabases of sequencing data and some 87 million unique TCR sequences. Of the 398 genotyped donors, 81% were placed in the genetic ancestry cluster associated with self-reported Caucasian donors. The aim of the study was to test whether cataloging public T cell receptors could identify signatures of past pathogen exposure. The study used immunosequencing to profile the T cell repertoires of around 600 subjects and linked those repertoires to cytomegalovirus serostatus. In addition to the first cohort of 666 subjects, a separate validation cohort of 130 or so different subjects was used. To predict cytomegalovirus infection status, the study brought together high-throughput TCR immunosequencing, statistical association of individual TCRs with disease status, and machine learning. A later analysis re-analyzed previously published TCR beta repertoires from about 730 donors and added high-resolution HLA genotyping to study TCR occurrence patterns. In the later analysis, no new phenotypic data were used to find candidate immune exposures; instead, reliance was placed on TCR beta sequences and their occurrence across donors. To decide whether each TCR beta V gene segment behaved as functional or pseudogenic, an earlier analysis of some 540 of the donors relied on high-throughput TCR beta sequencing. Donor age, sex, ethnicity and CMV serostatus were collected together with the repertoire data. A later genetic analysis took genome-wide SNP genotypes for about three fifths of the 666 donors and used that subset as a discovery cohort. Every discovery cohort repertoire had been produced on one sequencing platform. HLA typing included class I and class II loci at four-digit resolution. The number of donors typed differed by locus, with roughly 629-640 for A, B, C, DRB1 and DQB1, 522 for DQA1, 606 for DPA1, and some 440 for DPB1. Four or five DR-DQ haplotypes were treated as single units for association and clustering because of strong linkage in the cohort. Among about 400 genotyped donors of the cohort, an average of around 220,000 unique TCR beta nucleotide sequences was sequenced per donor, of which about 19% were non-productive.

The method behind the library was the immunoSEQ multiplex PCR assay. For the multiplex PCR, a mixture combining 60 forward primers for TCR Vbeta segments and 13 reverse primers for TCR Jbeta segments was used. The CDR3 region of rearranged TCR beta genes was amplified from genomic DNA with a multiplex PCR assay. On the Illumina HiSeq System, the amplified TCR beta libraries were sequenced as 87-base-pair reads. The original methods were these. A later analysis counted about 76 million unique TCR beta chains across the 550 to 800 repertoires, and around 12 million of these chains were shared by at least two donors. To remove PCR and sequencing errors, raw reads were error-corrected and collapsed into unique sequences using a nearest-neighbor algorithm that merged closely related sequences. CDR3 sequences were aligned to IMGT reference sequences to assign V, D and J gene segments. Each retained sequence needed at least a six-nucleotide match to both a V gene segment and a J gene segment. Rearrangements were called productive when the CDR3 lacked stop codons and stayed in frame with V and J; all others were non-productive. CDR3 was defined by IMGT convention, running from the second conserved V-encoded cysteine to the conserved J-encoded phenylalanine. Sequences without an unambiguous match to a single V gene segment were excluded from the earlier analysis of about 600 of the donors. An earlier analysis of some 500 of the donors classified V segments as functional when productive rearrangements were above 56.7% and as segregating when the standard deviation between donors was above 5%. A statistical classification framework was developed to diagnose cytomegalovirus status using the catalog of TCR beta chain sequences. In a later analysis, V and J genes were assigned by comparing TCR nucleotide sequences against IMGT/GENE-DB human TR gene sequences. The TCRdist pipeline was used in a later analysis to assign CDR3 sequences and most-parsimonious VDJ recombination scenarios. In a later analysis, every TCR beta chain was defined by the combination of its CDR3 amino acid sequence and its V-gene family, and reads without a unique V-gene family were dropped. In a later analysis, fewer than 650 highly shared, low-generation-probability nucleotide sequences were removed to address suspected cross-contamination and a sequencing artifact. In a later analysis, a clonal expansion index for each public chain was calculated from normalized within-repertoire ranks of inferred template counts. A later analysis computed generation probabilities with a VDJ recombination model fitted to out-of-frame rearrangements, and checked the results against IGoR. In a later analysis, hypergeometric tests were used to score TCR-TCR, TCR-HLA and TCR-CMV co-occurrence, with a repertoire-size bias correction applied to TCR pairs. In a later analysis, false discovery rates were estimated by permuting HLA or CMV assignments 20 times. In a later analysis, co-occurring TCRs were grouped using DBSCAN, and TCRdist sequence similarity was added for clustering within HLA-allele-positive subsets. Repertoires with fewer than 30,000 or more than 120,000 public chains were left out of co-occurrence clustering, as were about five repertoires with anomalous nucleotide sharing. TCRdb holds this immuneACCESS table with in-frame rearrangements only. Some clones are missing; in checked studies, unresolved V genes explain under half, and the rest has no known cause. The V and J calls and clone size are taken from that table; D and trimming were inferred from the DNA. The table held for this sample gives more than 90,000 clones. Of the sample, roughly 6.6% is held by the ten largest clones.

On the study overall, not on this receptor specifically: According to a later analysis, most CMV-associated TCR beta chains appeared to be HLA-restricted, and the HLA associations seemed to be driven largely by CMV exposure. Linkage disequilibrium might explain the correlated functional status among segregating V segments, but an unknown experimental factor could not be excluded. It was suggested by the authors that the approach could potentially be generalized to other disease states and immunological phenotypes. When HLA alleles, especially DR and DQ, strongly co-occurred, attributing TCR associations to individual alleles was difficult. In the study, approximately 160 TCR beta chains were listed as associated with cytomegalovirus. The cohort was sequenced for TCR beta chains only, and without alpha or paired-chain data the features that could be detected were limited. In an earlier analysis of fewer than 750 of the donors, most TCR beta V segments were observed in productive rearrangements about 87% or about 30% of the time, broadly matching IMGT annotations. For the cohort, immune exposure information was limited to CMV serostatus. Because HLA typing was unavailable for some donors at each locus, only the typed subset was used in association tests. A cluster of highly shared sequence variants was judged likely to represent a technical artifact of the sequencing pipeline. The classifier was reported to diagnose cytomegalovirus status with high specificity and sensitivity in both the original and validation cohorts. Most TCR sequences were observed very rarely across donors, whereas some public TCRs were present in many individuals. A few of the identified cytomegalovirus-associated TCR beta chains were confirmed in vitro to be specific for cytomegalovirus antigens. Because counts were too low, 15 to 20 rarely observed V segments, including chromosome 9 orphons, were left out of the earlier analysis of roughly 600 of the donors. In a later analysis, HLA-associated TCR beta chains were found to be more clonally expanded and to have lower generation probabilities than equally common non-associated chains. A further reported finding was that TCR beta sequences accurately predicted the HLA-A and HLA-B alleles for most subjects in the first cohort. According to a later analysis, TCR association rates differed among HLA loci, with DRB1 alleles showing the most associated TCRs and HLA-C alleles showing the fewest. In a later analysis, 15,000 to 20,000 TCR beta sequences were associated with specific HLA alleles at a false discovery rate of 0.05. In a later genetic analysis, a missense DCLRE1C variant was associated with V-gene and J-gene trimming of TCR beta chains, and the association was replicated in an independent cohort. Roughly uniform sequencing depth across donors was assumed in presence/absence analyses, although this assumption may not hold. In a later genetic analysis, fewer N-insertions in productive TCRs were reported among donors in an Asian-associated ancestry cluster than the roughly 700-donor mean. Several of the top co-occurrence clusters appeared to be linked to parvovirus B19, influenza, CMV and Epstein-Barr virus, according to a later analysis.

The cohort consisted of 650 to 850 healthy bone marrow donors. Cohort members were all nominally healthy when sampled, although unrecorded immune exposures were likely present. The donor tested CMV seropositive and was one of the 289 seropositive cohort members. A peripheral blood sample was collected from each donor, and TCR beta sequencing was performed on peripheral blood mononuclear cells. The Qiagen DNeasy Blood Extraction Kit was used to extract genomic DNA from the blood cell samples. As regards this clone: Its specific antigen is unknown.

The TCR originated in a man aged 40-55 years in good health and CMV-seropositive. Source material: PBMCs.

The DNA sequence is TGTGCCAGCACCGACAGTTATCAGCCCCAGCATTTT. This gives the protein CASTDSYQPQHF. This receptor chain uses TRBV6-6 and TRBJ1-5; TRBD1 is perhaps the D gene, given 5 matching bases. Via the germline V gene (reference sequence), CDR1 is MNHNY and CDR2 SVGAGI. V lost 7 bases and J lost 5 bases; the stretch between them is 9 bases long. Including cysteine and phenylalanine, the CDR3 has 12 amino acids. Of all the DNA, just the CDR3 is kept, 36 bases in frame from base 1.